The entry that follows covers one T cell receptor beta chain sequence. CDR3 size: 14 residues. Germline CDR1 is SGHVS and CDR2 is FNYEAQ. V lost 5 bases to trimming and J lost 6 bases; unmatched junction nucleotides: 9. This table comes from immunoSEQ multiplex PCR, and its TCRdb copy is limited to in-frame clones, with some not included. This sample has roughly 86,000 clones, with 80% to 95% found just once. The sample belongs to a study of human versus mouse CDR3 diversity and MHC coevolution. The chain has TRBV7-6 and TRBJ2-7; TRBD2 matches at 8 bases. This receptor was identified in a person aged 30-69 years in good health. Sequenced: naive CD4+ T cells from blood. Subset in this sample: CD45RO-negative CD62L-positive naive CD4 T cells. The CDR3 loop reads CASSPGPAGVEQYF. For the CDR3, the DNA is TGTGCCAGCAGCCCCGGCCCAGCGGGGGTCGAGCAGTACTTC. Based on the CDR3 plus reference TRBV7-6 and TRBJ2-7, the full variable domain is GAGVSQSPRYKVTKRGQDVALRCDPISGHVSLYWYRQALGQGPEFLTYFNYEAQQDKSGLPNDRFSAERPEGSISTLTIQRTEQRDSAMYRCASSPGPAGVEQYFGPGTRLTVT.